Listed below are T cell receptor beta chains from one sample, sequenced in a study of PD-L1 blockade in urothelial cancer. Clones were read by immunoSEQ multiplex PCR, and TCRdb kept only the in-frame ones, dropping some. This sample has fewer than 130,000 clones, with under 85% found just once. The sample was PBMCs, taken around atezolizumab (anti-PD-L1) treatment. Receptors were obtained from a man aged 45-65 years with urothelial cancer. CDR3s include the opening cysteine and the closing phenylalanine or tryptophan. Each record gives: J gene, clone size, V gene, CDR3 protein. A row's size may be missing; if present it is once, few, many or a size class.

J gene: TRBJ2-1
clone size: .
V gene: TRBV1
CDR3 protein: CTSTTSGSRNEQFF

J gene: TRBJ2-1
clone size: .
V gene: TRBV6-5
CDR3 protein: CASSYSPTEIYNEQFF

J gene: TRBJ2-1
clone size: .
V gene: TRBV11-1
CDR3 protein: CASSRGGSEFGDRFF

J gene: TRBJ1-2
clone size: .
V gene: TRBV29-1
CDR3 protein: CSGGDSNYGYTF

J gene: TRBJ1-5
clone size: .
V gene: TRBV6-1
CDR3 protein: CASSATGAQPQHF

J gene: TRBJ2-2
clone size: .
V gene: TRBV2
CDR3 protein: CASSGYKGSGELFF

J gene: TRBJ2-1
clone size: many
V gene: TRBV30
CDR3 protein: CAWSAGLGGEQFF

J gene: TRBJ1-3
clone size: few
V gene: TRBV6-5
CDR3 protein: CASMSPFSGNTIYF

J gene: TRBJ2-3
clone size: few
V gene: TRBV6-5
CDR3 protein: CASSYGRRSDTQYF

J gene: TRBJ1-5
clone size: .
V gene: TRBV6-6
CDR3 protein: CASSYGSNQPQHF

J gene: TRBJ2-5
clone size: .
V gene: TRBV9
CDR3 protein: CASSPSPGQGQETQYF

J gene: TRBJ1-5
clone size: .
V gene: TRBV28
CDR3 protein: CASRRGTGVSQPQHF

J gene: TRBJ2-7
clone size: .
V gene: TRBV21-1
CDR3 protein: CASSKVGLAGPSGAEQYF

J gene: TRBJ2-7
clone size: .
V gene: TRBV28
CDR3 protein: CASSNSGTGRREQYF

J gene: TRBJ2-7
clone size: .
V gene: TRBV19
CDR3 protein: CASNTGLAGDEQYF

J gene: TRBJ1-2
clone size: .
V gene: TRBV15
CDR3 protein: CATSRDVGTGYNGYTF

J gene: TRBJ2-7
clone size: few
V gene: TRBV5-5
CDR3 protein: CASSLVGGYEQYF

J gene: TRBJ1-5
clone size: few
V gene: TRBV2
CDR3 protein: CASNREGSQPQHF

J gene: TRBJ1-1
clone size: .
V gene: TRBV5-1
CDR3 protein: CASSLQGVGTEAFF

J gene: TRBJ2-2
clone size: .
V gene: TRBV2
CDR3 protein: CASTDGGGALSGELFF

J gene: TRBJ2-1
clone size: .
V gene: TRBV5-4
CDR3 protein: CASSLGTSGRPYNEQFF

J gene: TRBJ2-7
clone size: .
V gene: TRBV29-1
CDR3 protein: CSALPAGQYEQYF

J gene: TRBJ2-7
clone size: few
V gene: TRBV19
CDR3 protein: CASSIIAGGDEQYF

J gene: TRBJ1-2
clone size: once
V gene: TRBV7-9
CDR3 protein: CASSSGTGLVLYGYTF

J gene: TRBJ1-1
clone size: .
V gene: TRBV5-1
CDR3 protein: CASSRGGFDTEAFF

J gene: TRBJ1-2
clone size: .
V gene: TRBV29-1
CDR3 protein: CSVPGQFAYGYTF

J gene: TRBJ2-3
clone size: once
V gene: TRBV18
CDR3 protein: CASSPGLALSTDTQYF

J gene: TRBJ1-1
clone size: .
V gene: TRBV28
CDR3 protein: CASRQGVNTEAFF

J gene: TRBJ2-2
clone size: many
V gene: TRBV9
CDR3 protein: CASSGRTGAGELFF

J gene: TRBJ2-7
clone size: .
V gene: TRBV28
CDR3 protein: CASSLPSRRSYSYEQYF

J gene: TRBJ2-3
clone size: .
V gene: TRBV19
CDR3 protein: CASRRLAGSTDTQYF

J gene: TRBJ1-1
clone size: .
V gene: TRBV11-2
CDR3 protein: CASRPTGGHTEAFF

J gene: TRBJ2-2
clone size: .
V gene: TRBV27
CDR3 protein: CASRGDSQAGELFF

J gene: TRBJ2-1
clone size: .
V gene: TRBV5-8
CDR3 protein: CASSLAAISRRDEQFF

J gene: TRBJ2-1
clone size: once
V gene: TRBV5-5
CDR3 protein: CASSWGLRNEQFF

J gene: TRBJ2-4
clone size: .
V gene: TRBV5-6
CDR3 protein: CASSMMGGTKNIQYF

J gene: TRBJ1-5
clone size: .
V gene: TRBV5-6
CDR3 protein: CASSLKDREGQPQHF

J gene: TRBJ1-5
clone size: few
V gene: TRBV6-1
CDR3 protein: CATRSPGRAQHF

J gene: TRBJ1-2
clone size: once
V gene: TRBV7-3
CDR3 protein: CASSPSIGGGYTF

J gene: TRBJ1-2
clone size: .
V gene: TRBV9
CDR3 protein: CASSVGPYSTTYGYTF

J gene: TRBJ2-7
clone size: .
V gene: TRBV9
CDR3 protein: CASSPRTIATYEQYF

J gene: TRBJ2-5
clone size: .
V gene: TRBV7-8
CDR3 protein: CASSLTTGDRGETQYF

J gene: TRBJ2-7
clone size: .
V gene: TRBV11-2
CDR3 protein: CASSLLGQVFYEQYF

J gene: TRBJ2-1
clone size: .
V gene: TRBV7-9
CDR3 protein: CASSPRGRSQTVNEQFF

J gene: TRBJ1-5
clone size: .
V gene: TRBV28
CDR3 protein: CASSGPGYGGNQPQHF

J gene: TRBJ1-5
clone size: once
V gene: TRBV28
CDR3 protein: CASSLPNLPQHF

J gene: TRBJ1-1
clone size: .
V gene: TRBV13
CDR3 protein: CASSLTETESTEAFF

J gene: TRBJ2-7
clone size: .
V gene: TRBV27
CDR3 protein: CASSLQGSKPYEQYF

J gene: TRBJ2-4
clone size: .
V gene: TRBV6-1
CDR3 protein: CASSEGRGGWAKNIQYF